Sequencing of this T cell receptor (beta chain) was carried out in a study of identical twins. CDR1 MNHEY and CDR2 SMNVEV come from the germline V gene (reference sequence). This CDR3 spans 14 amino acids. Losses at the gene ends were 6 bases for V and 1 base for J; bases not matched to a gene: 2. One entry per CDR3 protein, called by TCRdb with MiXCR from the 5' RACE reads. The sample has about 190,000 distinct CDR3 sequences, 15% to 20% seen once. The same specimen was also included in a second study, on T cells expressing NK-cell markers.

Sequenced material: CD8+ T cells sorted from blood. The clonotype comes from a woman younger than 35 in good health. The V gene is TRBV27, the J gene TRBJ2-3; 9 positions agree with TRBD2. This chain's CDR3 is CASRVAGGTDTQYF. The DNA for the CDR3 is TGTGCCAGCAGAGTAGCGGGGGGCACAGATACGCAGTATTTT.